Following are 8 T cell receptor beta chains from one sample sequenced in a study of post-analysis software for immune sequencing data. Regarding the study as a whole: In patients, TRBV5-6, TRBV5-1 and TRBV20-1 belonged to five or six TRBV segments found more frequently than in controls.

Their antigens remain unidentified. Unique molecular identifiers had been added to the TCR beta cDNA libraries. From the PCR reads, TCRdb called clonotypes with MiXCR, one entry per CDR3 protein. This table has roughly 580,000 distinct CDR3 sequences, roughly 45% appearing once. Sequenced input: blood. The receptors originated from a girl aged 10 to 17 with multiple sclerosis.

This chain uses TRBV29-1 with TRBJ2-1; 10 bases map to TRBD2. This CDR3 region has 14 residues. Germline V gene sequence: CDR1 SQVTM, CDR2 ANQGSEA. After removal of 6 bases from V and 8 bases from J, the junction contained 10 bases not matched to a gene. This chain's CDR3 is CSVPSGGGGDEQFF. CDR3 coding DNA: TGCAGCGTCCCCAGCGGGGGGGGAGGCGATGAGCAGTTCTTC.

DNA of the CDR3: TGTGCCAGCAGTGAGCGGGACAGTCATCAGCCCCAGCATTTT. Encoded protein: CASSERDSHQPQHF. The chain links TRBV6-1 to TRBJ1-5; 7 positions match TRBD1. Germline V gives CDR1 MNHNS, CDR2 SASEGT. The CDR3 length is 14 residues. V gave up 3 bases and J gave up 5 bases; unmatched junction bases: 4.

The J gene is TRBJ1-1, the V gene TRBV5-1; no clear D gene. Trimming removed 2 bases at V and 3 bases at J, with 8 bases between. This CDR3 spans 13 amino acids. CDR1 and CDR2 (germline): SGHRS, YFSETQ. CDR3 DNA: TGCGCCAGCAGCTTCATTCGTGACACTGAAGCTTTCTTT. Protein: CASSFIRDTEAFF.

The gene calls are TRBV7-6 and TRBJ2-4; D gene unclear. The J call may be mistaken, given a closer DNA end match to TRBJ2-7. The CDR3 has 14 amino acids. Looked up from germline, CDR1 is SGHVS and CDR2 is FNYEAQ. The CDR3 nucleotides are TGTGCCAGCAGCTTAGAAGGTAACGGCTACGAGCAGTACTTC. Protein product: CASSLEGNGYEQYF.

The V and J genes are TRBV7-9 and TRBJ1-6; D remains ambiguous. The germline CDR1 and CDR2 sequences are SEHNR and FQNEAQ (reference sequence). Trimming shortened V by 8 bases and J by 0 bases, and 17 bases separated the two germline ends. CDR3 length: 17 residues. The CDR3 bases are TGTGCCAGCCACGTACCCCTTGCGGCCTCCTATAATTCACCCCTCCACTTT. This gives the protein CASHVPLAASYNSPLHF.

The chain employs TRBV19 and TRBJ2-1; D is undetermined. The CDR3 is 13 residues long. V lost 7 bases, J lost 5 bases, and 12 bases lay in between. Germline loops: CDR1 LNHDA, CDR2 SQIVND (reference sequence). This CDR3 is CASNPRNNNEQFF. In nucleotides, the CDR3 is TGTGCCAGTAACCCCCGAAATAACAATGAGCAGTTCTTC.

The CDR3 DNA reads TGTGCCATCAGTGACCTCGTAGAGACTAGCGGGAGGGCCAAAGGTACAGATACGCAGTATTTT. As protein: CAISDLVETSGRAKGTDTQYF. V gene TRBV10-3 combines with J gene TRBJ2-3, with 14 nucleotides matching TRBD2. The CDR3 is made up of 21 amino acids. Germline V CDR1 and CDR2: ENHRY, SYGVKD. After removal of 3 bases from V and 3 bases from J, the junction contained 17 bases not matched to a gene.

This clonotype was detected only a few times. The V call is TRBV7-2, the J call TRBJ2-7, with a tentative D call TRBD1 (6 bases). The V gene's germline CDR1 is SGHTA and CDR2 FQGNSA. The CDR3 sequence is 15 residues long. V was clipped by 5 bases and J by 0 bases, with 14 bases between them. The CDR3 coding sequence is TGTGCCAGCAGCCCATCAGGGGTTTCCTCCTACGAGCAGTACTTC. It is translated as CASSPSGVSSYEQYF.